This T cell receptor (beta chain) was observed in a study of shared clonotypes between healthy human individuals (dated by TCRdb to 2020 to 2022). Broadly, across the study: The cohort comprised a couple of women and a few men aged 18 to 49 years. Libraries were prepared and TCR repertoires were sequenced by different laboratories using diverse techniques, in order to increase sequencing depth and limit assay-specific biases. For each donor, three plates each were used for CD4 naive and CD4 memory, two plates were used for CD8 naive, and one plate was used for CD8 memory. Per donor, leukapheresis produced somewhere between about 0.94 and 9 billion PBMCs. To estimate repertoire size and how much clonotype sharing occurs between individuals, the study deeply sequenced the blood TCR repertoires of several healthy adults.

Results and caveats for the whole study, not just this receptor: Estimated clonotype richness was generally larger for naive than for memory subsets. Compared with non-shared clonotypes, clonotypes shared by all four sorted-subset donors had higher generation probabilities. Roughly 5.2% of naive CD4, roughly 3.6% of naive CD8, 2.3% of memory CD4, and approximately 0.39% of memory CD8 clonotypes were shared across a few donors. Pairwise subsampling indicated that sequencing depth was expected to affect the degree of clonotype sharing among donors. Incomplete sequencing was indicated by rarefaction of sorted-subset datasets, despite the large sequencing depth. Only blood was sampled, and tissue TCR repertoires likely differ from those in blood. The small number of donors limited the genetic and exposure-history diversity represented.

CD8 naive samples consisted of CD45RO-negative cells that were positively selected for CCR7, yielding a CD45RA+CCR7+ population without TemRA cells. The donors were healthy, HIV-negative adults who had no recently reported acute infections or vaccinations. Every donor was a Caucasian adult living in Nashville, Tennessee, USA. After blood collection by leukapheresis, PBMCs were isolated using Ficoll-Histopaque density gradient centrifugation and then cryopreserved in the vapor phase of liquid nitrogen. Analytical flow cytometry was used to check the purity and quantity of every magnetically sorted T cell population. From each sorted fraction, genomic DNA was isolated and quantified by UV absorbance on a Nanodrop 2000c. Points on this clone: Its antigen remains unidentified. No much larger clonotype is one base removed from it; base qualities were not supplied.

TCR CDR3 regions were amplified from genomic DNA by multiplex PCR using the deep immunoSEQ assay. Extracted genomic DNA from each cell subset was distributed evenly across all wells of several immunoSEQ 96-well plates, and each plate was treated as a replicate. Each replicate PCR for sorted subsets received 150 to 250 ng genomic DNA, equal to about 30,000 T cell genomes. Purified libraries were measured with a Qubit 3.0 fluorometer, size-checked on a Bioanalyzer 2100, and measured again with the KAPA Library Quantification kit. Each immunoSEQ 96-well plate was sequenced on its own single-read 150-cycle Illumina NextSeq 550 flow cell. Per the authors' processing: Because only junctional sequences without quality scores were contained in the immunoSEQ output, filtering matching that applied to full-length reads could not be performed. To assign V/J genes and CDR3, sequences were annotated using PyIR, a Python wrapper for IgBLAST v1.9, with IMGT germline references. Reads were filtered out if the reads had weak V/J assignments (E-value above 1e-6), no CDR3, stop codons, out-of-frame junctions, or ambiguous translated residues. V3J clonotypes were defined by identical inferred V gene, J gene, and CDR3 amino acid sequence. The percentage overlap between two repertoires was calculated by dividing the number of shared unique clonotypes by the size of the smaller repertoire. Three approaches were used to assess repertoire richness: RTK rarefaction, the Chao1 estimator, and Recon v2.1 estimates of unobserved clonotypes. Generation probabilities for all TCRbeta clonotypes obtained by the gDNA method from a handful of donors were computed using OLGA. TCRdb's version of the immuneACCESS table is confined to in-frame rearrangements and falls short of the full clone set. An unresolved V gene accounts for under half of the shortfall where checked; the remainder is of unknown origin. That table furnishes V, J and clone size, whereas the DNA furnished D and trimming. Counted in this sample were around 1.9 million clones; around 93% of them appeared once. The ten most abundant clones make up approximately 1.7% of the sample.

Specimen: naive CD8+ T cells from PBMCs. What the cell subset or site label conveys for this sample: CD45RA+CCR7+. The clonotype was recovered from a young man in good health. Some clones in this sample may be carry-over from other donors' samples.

The CDR3 sequence is CASSKQYNEQFF. The sequenced DNA: TGTGCCAGCAGTAAACAATACAATGAGCAGTTCTTC. The V and J genes are TRBV27 and TRBJ2-1; no confident D gene assignment can be made. The CDR3 runs 12 amino acids, cysteine and phenylalanine included. Only the CDR3 region is kept as DNA, spanning 36 bases read in frame from base 1. The germline ends are 6 bases apart after V is trimmed by 5 bases and J by 4 bases. From a lookup of the germline V gene (reference sequence), CDR1 and CDR2 are MNHEY and SMNVEV.